This paragraph covers one T cell receptor (beta chain) sequence. What it recognizes is unknown. The sample is drawn from a study of STAT5B mutations in CD4+ large granular lymphocyte leukemia. Study outcomes and limitations: About a quarter of private leukemic clonotypes occurred rarely in other patients' non-leukemic repertoires. Compared with healthy controls (2/35), patient top clones favored TRBV06 (8/27).

Some clones are missing from TCRdb's copy, which holds only in-frame ones; the method was immunoSEQ multiplex PCR. The table records around 20,000 clones, 82% of them present only once. Trimming cost V 1 base and J 2 bases, with 18 bases left between them. Germline CDR1 SGHTA, CDR2 FQGNSA. The CDR3 contains 19 residues. This clonotype was obtained from a human donor in good health. Sequenced material: CD4+ T cells from blood buffy coats. The chain recombines TRBV7-2 with TRBJ1-6; D possibly corresponds to TRBD1 (5 bases). The CDR3 DNA reads as TGTGCCAGCAGCTTAGTGGTGGGGGGTACCGGGACCTATAATTCACCCCTCCACTTT. Translated, it gives CASSLVVGGTGTYNSPLHF.